This T cell receptor (beta chain) derives from a study of cytomegalovirus exposure and HLA in healthy donors. Study observations and caveats: Reports described diagnosis of cytomegalovirus status by the classifier as highly specific and sensitive. In vitro confirmation showed a few CMV-associated chains to be CMV antigen specific.

The table lists this clone with a count of one. The antigen remains undetermined. After removal of 6 bases from V and 2 bases from J, the junction contained 4 bases not matched to a gene. The CDR3 is 15 amino acids. CDR1 MNHEY and CDR2 SVGAGI come from the germline V gene. Primers included in the PCR were 60 Vbeta and 13 Jbeta primers. Assay: immunoSEQ multiplex PCR; the TCRdb copy retains only in-frame clones and omits some. The sample yields 200,000 to 250,000 clones, roughly 87% seen once. The gene calls are TRBV6-5 and TRBJ1-5; 10 bases match TRBD1. This TCR derives from a woman between 40 and 50 years old in good health and CMV-seropositive. What was sequenced was PBMCs. The CDR3 DNA follows: TGTGCCAGCAGGACAGGGGGCGTTGGCAATCAGCCCCAGCATTTT. Translation gives CASRTGGVGNQPQHF.